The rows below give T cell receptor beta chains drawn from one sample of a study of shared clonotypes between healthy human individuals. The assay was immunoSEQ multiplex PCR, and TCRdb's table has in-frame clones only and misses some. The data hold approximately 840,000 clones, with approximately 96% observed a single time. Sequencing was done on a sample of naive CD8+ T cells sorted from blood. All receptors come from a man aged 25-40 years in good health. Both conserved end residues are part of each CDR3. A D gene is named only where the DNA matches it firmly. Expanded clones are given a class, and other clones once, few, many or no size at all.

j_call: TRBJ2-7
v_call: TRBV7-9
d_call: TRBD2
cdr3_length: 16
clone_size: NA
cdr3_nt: TGTGCCAGCAGCCCTAGGGTTGGCGGGAGTACCTACGAGCAGTACTTC
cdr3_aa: CASSPRVGGSTYEQYF

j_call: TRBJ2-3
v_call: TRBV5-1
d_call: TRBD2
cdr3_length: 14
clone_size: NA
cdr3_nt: TGCGCCAGCATTAGGGGAGGGAGCACAGATACGCAGTATTTT
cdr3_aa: CASIRGGSTDTQYF

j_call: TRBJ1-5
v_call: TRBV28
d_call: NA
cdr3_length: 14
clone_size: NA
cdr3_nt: TGTGCCAGCAGGCTTCTGATTAACAATCAGCCCCAGCATTTT
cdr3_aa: CASRLLINNQPQHF

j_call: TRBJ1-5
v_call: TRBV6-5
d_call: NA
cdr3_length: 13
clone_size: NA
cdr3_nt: TGTGCCAGCAGTTACTTAGGCAATCAGCCCCAGCATTTT
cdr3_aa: CASSYLGNQPQHF

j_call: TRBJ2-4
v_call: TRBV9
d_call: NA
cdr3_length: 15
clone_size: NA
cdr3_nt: TGTGCCAGCAGCGTAGCAGGGGCTGCCAAAAACATTCAGTACTTC
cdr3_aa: CASSVAGAAKNIQYF

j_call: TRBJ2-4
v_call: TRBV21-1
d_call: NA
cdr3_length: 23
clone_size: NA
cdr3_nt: TGTGCCAGCAGCGGGAAGCTCCGTCTCCAGCGGGAGGGCCGATTCCTGGCCAAAAACATTCAGTACTTC
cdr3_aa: CASSGKLRLQREGRFLAKNIQYF

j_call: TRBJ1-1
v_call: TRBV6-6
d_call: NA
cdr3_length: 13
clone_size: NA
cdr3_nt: TGTGCCAGCAGTTACTCGCTGGGGACTGAAGCTTTCTTT
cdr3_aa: CASSYSLGTEAFF

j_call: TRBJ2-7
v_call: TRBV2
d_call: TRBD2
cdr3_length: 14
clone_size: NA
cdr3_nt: TGTGCCAGCAGTGACACTAGCGGGAGTCACGAGCAGTACTTC
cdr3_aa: CASSDTSGSHEQYF

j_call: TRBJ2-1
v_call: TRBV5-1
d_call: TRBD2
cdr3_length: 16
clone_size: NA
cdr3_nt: TGCGCCAGCAGCCCCGCCGGGTGGACTAGCACCAATGAGCAGTTCTTC
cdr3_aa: CASSPAGWTSTNEQFF

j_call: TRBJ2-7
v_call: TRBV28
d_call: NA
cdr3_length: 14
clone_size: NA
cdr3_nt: TGTGCCAGCAGCTTGGCTGCTTTTGTGTACGAGCAGTACTTC
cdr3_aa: CASSLAAFVYEQYF

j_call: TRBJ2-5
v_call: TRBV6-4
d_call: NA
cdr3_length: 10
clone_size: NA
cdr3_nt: TGTGCCAGCAGTGAAGAGACCCAGTACTTC
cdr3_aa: CASSEETQYF

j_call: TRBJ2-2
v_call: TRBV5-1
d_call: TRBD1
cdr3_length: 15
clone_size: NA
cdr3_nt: TGCGCCAGCAGAATCGACAGGGGGAACACCGGGGAGCTGTTTTTT
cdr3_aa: CASRIDRGNTGELFF

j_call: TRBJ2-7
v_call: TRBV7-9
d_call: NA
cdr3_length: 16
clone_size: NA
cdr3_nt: TGTGCCAGCAGCTTAACGGCCGGGAAGGGCTGGGACGAGCAGTACTTC
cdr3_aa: CASSLTAGKGWDEQYF

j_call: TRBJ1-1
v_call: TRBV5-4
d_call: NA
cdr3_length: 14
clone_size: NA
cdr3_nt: TGTGCCAGCAGCTTGACTCAGCTGAACACTGAAGCTTTCTTT
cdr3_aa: CASSLTQLNTEAFF

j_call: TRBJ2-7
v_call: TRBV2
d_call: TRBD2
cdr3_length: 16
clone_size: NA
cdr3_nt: TGTGCCAGCAGTGACCGACTAGCGGGAAGCTCCTACGAGCAGTACTTC
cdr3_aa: CASSDRLAGSSYEQYF

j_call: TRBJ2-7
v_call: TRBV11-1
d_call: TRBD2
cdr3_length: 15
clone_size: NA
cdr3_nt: TGTGCCAGCAGCTGGGGGAGCGGGAGAGGCTACGAGCAGTACTTC
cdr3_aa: CASSWGSGRGYEQYF

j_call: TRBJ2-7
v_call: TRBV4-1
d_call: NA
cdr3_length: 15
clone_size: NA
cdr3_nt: TGCGCCAGCAGCCAAGATAATGACGGAATATACGAGCAGTACTTC
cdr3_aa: CASSQDNDGIYEQYF

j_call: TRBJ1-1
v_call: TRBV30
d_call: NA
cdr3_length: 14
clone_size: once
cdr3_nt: TGTGCCTGGAAGGCATTACTGGCGAACACTGAAGCTTTCTTT
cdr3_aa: CAWKALLANTEAFF

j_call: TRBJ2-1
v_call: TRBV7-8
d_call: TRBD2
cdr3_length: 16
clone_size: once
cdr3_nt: TGTGCCAGCAGCGCACCCGGGACTAGCCTAAGTGGCGAGCAGTTCTTC
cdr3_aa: CASSAPGTSLSGEQFF

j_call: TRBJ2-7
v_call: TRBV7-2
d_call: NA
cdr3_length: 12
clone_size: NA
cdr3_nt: TGTGCCAGCAGGTCCGCCCTCTACGAGCAGTACTTC
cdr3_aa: CASRSALYEQYF

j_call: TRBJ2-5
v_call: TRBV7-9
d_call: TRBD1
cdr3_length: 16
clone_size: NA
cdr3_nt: TGTGCCAGCAGCTTAATAGCCGGGACAGGGTCAGAGACCCAGTACTTC
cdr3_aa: CASSLIAGTGSETQYF

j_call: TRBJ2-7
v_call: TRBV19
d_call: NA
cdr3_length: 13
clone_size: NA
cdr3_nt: TGTGCCAGTAGTGACAGGTGGAAAAACGAGCAGTACTTC
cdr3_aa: CASSDRWKNEQYF

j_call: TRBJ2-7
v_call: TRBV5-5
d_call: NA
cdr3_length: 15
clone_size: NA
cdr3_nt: TGTGCCAGCAGGGAGAAGACTCCACCGGCCTACGAGCAGTACTTC
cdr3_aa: CASREKTPPAYEQYF

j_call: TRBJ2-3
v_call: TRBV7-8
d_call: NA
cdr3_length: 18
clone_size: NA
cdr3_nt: TGTGCCAGCAGCTTAGTACCCGAGGTAGCGGATAGCACAGATACGCAGTATTTT
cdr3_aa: CASSLVPEVADSTDTQYF

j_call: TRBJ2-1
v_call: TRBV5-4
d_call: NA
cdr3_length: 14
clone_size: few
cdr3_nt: TGTGCCAGCAGCCCGGGTTGGGGGAACAATGAGCAGTTCTTC
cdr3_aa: CASSPGWGNNEQFF

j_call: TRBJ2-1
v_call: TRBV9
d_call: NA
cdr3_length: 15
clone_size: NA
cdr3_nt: TGTGCCAGCAGCGTATCAAGGCGGGACGACAATGAGCAGTTCTTC
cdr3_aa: CASSVSRRDDNEQFF

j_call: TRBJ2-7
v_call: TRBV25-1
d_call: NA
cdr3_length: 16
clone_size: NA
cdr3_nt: TGTGCCAGCAGTGAATATGCGACAGGACCGCTCTACGAGCAGTACTTC
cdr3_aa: CASSEYATGPLYEQYF

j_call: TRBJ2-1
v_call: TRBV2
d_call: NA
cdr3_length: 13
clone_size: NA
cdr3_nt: TGTGCCAGCAGGGGGCGATATTACAATGAGCAGTTCTTC
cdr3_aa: CASRGRYYNEQFF

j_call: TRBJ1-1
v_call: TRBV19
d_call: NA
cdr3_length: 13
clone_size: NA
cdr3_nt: TGTGCCAGTAGTATTAGTCGGAACACTGAAGCTTTCTTT
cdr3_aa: CASSISRNTEAFF